This T cell receptor (beta chain) was identified during a study of CD8+CD57+ T cells in acquired aplastic anemia. Study information: Quantities of DNA derived from sorted CD4+ and CD8+ cells averaged approximately 3 ug.

Patients included in sequencing had previously demonstrated CD8+CD57+ cell expansion by flow cytometry. Severe acquired aplastic anemia affected all patients. The use of genomic DNA as template underpinned the TCR beta VDJ and CDR3 profiling. Using its own MiXCR run on the reads, TCRdb lists one record per CDR3 protein. The sample includes roughly 220,000 distinct CDR3 sequences, 65% of them seen just once. In the case of this clonotype: What it binds is unknown.

Study results and limitations: Significant differences in CD8+ Simpson's diversity were not observed between patients and controls. Sharing between patients and controls was observed for around 30 CD8+ CDR3 sequences.

Trimming left V 2 bases short and J 7 bases short, with 12 bases between. CDR3 length: 15 amino acids. Germline V gene lookup returns CDR1 SGHTA and CDR2 FQGNSA. Source material: sorted CD4+, CD8+, or CD8+CD57+ T cells (not recorded which) from PBMCs. The V gene is TRBV7-2, the J gene TRBJ1-6, with D uncertain. The source of this sequence is a human donor with aplastic anemia. The CDR3 sequence: CASSLNALQNSPLHF. The CDR3 DNA reads TGTGCCAGCAGCTTAAATGCCCTGCAGAATTCACCCCTCCACTTT.